This T cell receptor beta chain was captured by sequencing in a study of T cells after yellow fever vaccination. This clonotype appeared a few times. The antigen remains undetermined. Study-level results: Peak timing came faster in the weaker secondary response, day 5 versus 15. The study noted that FACS-sorted repertoires could contain abundant clonotypes contaminating from the bulk population.

Germline values: CDR1 LGHNA, CDR2 YSLEER. CDR3 size: 18 residues. The germline V and J ends were trimmed by 0 bases and 1 base, with 17 bases remaining between them. TCRdb used MiXCR to reprocess the 5' RACE reads, holding one entry per CDR3 protein. The sample has 320,000 or so distinct CDR3 sequences; roughly 7.5% are singletons. This clonotype was obtained from a man in his late teens or twenties who received the YFV17D yellow fever vaccine. The chain carries TRBV4-3 and TRBJ2-3, with D perhaps TRBD2 (6 bases). The sample here was PBMCs, taken roughly 46 days after the first yellow fever vaccination. DNA of the CDR3: TGCGCCAGCAGCCAAGATCCTACTAGCTCTGCCGGCACAGATACGCAGTATTTT. This translates into CASSQDPTSSAGTDTQYF.